This entry features one TCR beta chain sequence. Libraries were prepared by immunoSEQ multiplex PCR; TCRdb keeps only in-frame clonotypes and omits some of them. Among about 100,000 clones listed, about 86% were seen once. The source of the sample is a study of T cell responses to AZD1222 COVID-19 vaccine. This CDR3 contains 12 residues. Germline-derived CDR1 and CDR2 are MNHEY and SVGAGI. Trimming pared 5 bases from V and 7 bases from J, leaving 9 bases between. This material consisted of peripheral blood, taken on day 0 of AZD1222 vaccination. This receptor was taken from an adult in good health. The V and J genes are TRBV6-5 and TRBJ1-5; D may be TRBD1 (6 bases). This CDR3 reads CASSQGNQPQHF. Written as DNA, the CDR3 is TGTGCCAGCAGTCAGGGGAACCAGCCCCAGCATTTT.